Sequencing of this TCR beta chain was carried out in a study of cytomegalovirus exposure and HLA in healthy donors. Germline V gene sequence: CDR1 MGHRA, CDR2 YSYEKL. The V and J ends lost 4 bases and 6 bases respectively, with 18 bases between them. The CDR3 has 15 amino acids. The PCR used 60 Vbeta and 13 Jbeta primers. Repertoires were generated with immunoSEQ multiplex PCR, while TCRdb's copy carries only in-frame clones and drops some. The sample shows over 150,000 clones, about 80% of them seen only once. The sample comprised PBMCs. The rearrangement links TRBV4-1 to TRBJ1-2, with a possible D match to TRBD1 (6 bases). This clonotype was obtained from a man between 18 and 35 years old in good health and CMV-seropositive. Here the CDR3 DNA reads TGCGCCAGCAGCCCCCAAACCGGGACAAGGGATGGCTACACCTTC. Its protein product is CASSPQTGTRDGYTF.